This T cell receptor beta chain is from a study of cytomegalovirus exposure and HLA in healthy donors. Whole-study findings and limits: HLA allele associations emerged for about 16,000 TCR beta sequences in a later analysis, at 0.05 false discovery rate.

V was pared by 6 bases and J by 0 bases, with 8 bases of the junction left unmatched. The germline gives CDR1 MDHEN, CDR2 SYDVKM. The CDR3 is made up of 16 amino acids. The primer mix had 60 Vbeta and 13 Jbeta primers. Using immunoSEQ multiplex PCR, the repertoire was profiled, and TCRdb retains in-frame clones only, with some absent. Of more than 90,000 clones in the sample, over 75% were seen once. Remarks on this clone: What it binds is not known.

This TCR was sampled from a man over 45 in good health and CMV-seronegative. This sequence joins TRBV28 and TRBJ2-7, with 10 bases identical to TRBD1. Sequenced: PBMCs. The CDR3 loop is CASRLTGGSFSYEQYF. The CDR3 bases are TGTGCCAGCAGGTTGACAGGGGGCTCTTTCTCCTACGAGCAGTACTTC. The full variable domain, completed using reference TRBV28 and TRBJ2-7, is DVKVTQSSRYLVKRTGEKVFLECVQDMDHENMFWYRQDPGLGLRLIYFSYDVKMKEKGDIPEGYSVSREKKERFSLILESASTNQTSMYLCASRLTGGSFSYEQYFGPGTRLTVT.